This T cell receptor (beta chain) emerged from a study of CD8 T cells in ankylosing spondylitis. Findings and limits, study-wide: Made up of about eight highly homologous variants, a TCR beta motif appeared characteristic of ankylosing spondylitis blood. Those disease-linked clones were CD8+; they were also relatively rare in peripheral blood. Earlier reports found some motif variants in synovial fluid and blood in reactive arthritis.

On this clonotype itself: Its cognate antigen is unknown.

V was pared by 8 bases and J by 3 bases, with 9 bases of the junction left unmatched. The CDR3 contains 14 residues. CDR1 and CDR2 from the germline V gene are MDHEN and SYDVKM. MiXCR, run by TCRdb on the 5' RACE reads, gives a single entry per CDR3 protein. Among approximately 540,000 distinct CDR3 sequences listed, approximately 12% were seen once. This sequence was found in a male donor with ankylosing spondylitis. The chain carries TRBV28 and TRBJ1-1; TRBD1 agrees at 7 bases. Sequenced sample: blood, either unsorted or a sorted T cell fraction (not recorded which). CDR3: CASAGGGSDTEAFF. The CDR3 nucleotides are TGTGCCAGCGCAGGAGGGGGCAGTGACACTGAAGCTTTCTTT.